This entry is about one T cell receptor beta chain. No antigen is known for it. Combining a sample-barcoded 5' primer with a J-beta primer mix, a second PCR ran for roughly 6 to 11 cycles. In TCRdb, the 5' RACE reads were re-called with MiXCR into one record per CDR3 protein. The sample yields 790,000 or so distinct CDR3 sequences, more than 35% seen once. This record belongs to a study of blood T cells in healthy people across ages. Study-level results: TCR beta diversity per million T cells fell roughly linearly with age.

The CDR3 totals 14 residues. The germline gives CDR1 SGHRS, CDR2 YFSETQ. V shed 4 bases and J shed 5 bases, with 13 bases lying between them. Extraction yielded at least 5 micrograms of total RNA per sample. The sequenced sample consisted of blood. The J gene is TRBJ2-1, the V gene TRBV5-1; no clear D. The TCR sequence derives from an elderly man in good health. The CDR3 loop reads CASSPWGGNNEQFF. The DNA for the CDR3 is TGCGCCAGCAGCCCCTGGGGTGGGAACAATGAGCAGTTCTTC.